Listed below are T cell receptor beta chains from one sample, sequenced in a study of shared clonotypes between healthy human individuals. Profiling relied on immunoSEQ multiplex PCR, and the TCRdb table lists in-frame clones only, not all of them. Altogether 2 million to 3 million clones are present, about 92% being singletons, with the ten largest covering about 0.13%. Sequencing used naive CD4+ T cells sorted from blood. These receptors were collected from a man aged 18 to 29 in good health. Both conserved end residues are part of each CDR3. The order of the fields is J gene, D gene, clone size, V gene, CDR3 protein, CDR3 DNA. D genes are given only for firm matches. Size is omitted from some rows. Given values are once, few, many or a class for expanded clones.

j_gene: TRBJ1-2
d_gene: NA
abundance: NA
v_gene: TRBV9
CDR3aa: CASSVGGASNYGYTF
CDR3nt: TGTGCCAGCAGCGTAGGGGGCGCTTCTAACTATGGCTACACCTTC

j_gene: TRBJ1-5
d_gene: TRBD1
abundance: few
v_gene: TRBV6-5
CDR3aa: CASSYWQGEQPQHF
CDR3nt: TGTGCCAGCAGTTACTGGCAGGGGGAGCAGCCCCAGCATTTT

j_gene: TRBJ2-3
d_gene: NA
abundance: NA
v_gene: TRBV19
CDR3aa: CASSSELSNTQYF
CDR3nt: TGTGCCAGTAGCTCCGAACTCTCGAATACGCAGTATTTT

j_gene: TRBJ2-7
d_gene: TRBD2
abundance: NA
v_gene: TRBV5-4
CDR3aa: CASSQSTSGAAYEQYF
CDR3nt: TGTGCCAGCAGCCAATCGACTAGCGGGGCAGCCTACGAGCAGTACTTC

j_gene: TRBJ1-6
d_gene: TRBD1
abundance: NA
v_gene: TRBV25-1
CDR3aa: CASSGRQGVNSPLHF
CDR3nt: TGTGCCAGCAGTGGCCGACAGGGTGTAAATTCACCCCTCCACTTT

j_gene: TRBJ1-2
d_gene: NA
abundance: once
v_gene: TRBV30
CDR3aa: CAWSPRTVYGYTF
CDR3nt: TGTGCCTGGAGTCCCCGGACCGTCTATGGCTACACCTTC

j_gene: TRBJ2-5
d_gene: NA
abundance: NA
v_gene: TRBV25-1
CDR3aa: CASSEYGGRQETQYF
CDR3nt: TGTGCCAGCAGTGAATATGGGGGGCGTCAAGAGACCCAGTACTTC

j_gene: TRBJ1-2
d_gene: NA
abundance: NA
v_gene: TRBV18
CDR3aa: CASSPSRSRGSF
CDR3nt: TGTGCCAGCTCACCGAGTAGGTCCCGGGGCTCCTTC

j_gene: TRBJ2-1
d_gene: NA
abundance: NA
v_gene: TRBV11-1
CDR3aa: CASSHGQAGYNEQFF
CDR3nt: TGTGCCAGCAGCCACGGACAAGCCGGGTACAATGAGCAGTTCTTC

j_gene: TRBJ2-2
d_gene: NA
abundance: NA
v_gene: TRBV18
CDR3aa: CASSPPNTGHNTGELFF
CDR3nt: TGTGCCAGCTCACCTCCCAATACAGGGCATAACACCGGGGAGCTGTTTTTT

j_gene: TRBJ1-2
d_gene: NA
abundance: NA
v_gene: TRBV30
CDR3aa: CAWSVKGASGGYTF
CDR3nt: TGTGCCTGGAGTGTAAAAGGGGCATCGGGGGGCTACACCTTC

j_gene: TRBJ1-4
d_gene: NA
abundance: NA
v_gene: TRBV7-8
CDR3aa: CASSETTESTNEKLFF
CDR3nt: TGTGCCAGCAGCGAAACGACGGAATCAACTAATGAAAAACTGTTTTTT

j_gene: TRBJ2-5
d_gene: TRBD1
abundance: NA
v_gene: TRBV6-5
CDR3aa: CASSPRRTGQETQYF
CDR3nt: TGTGCCAGCAGTCCCCGGCGGACAGGACAAGAGACCCAGTACTTC

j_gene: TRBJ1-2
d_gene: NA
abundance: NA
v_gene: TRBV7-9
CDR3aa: CASSSRVINYGYTF
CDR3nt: TGTGCCAGCAGCTCCCGGGTTATAAACTATGGCTACACCTTC

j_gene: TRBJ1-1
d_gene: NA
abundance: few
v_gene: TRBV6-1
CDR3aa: CASSQVRGLGAFF
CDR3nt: TGTGCCAGCAGTCAGGTCAGGGGCCTGGGAGCTTTCTTT

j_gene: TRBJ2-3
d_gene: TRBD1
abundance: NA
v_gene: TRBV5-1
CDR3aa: CASSLGQGFPDTQYF
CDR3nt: TGCGCCAGCAGCTTGGGACAGGGATTCCCAGATACGCAGTATTTT

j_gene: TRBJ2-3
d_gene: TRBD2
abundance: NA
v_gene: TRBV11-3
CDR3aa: CASSSGLAGVTDTQYF
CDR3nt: TGTGCCAGCAGCTCAGGACTAGCGGGGGTCACAGATACGCAGTATTTT

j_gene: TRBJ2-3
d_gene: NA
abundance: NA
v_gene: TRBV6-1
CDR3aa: CASSALTPGTDTQYF
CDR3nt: TGTGCCAGCAGTGCCTTAACCCCGGGCACAGATACGCAGTATTTT

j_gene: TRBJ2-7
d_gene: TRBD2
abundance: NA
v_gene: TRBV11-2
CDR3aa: CASSLVTSGVPYEQYF
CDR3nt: TGTGCCAGCAGCTTAGTTACTAGCGGGGTCCCCTACGAGCAGTACTTC

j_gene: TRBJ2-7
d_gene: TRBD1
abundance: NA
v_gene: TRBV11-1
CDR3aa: CASGRDRVYEQYF
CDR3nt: TGTGCCAGCGGCCGGGACAGGGTCTACGAGCAGTACTTC

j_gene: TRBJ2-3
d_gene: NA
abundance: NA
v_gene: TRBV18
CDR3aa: CASSPLNLATSTDTQYF
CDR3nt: TGTGCCAGCTCACCCCTCAACCTAGCGACTAGCACAGATACGCAGTATTTT

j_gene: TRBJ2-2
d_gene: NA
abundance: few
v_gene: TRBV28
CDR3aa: CASSLEQTYTGELFF
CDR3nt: TGTGCCAGCAGTTTAGAACAGACATACACCGGGGAGCTGTTTTTT

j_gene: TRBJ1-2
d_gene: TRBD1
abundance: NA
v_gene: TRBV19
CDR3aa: CASVPGQGGYGYTF
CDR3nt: TGTGCCAGTGTACCGGGACAGGGGGGCTATGGCTACACCTTC

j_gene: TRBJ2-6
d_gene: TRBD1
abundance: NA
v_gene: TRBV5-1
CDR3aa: CASSFDRAGANVLTF
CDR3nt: TGCGCCAGCAGCTTTGACAGGGCTGGGGCCAACGTCCTGACTTTC

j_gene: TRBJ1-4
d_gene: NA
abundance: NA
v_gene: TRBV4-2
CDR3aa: CASSQEYPGPLGEKLFF
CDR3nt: TGTGCCAGCAGCCAAGAATATCCAGGACCTTTAGGAGAAAAACTGTTTTTT

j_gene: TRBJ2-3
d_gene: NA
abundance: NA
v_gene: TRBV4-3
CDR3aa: CASSQDRVEGDTQYF
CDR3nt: TGCGCCAGCAGCCAAGACAGGGTGGAGGGAGATACGCAGTATTTT

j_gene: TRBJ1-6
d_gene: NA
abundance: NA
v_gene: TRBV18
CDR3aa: CASATGSGGSPLHF
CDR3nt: TGTGCCAGCGCTACAGGGTCTGGGGGATCACCCCTCCACTTT

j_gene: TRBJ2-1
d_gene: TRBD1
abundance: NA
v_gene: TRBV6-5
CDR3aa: CASSRDRYNEQFF
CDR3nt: TGTGCCAGCAGTCGGGACAGGTACAATGAGCAGTTCTTC

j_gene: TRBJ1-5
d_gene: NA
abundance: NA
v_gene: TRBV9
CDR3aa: CASSVGTTDNQPQHF
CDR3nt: TGTGCCAGCAGCGTAGGCACCACGGATAATCAGCCCCAGCATTTT

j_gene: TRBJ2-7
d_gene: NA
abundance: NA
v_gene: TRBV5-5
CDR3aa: CASSLNRARGYEQYF
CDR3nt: TGTGCCAGCAGCTTGAATCGGGCCAGGGGTTACGAGCAGTACTTC

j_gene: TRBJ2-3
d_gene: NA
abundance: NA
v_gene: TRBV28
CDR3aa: CASSLSGQGSTDTQYF
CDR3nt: TGTGCCAGCAGTTTATCCGGCCAGGGAAGCACAGATACGCAGTATTTT

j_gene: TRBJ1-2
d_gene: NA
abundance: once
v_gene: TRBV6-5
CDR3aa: CASTNPRTRTNTF
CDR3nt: TGTGCCAGCACCAACCCCCGGACTAGAACTAACACCTTC

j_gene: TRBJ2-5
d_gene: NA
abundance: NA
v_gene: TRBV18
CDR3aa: CASSPREVETQYF
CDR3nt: TGTGCCAGCTCACCACGGGAGGTGGAGACCCAGTACTTC

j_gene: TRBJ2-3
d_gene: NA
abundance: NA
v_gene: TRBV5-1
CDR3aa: CASSFSGSDTQYF
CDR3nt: TGCGCCAGCAGCTTCAGCGGTTCAGATACGCAGTATTTT

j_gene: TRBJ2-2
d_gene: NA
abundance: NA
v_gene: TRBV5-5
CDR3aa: CASSLVQRNTGELFF
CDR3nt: TGTGCCAGCAGCTTGGTCCAGAGAAACACCGGGGAGCTGTTTTTT

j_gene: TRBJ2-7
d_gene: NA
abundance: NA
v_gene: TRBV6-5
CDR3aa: CASSRANPYEQYF
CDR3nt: TGTGCCAGCAGCCGCGCTAACCCCTACGAGCAGTACTTC

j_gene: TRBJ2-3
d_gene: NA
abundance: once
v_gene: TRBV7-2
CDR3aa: CASSLREAGTDTQYF
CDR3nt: TGTGCCAGCAGCTTAAGGGAAGCAGGGACAGATACGCAGTATTTT

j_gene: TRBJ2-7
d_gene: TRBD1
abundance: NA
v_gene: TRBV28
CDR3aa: CAVRGQVVQQYF
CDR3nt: TGTGCCGTGCGTGGACAGGTCGTACAGCAGTACTTC

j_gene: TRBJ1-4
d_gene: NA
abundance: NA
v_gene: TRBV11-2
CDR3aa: CASSSTGEKLFF
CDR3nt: TGTGCCAGCAGTTCAACAGGCGAAAAACTGTTTTTT

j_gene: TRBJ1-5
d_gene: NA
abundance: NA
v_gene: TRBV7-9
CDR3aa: CASSRRGVPGQPQHF
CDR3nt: TGTGCCAGCAGCCGGCGGGGGGTGCCGGGCCAGCCCCAGCATTTT

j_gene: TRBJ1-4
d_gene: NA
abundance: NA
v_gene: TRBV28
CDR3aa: CASYPWGSPPTNEKLFF
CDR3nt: TGTGCCAGCTACCCCTGGGGCAGTCCCCCAACTAATGAAAAACTGTTTTTT

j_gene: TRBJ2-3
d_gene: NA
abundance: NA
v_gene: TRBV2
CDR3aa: CASSVIRTGDTQYF
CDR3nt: TGTGCCAGCAGTGTTATTCGAACGGGAGATACGCAGTATTTT

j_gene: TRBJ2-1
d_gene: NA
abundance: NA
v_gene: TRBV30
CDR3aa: CAWTTGDEQFF
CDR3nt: TGTGCCTGGACCACGGGTGATGAGCAGTTCTTC

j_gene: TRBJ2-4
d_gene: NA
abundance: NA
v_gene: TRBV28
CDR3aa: CASSTGQRGIQYF
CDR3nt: TGTGCCAGCAGTACCGGTCAAAGGGGCATTCAGTACTTC